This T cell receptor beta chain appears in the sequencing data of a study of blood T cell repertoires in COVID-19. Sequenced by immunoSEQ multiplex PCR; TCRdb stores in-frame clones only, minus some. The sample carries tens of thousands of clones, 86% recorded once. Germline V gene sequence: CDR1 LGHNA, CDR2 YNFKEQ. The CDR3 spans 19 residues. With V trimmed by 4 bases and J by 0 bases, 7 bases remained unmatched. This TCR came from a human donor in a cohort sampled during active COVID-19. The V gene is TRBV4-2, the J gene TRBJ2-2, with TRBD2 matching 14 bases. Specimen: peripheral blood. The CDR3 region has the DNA TGTGCCAGCAGCCGGAGGACTAGCGGGAGGATCACGAACACCGGGGAGCTGTTTTTT. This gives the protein CASSRRTSGRITNTGELFF.